Listed below are T cell receptor beta chains from one sample, sequenced in a study of cytomegalovirus exposure and HLA in healthy donors. The method was immunoSEQ multiplex PCR; TCRdb's version includes in-frame clones alone and lacks a portion of them. The sample includes 150,000 or so clones, roughly 65% of them seen just once. The sample comprised PBMCs. The receptors shown here come from a man between 18 and 29 years old in good health and CMV-seropositive. Both conserved end residues are part of each CDR3. A D gene is named only where the DNA matches it firmly. Part of the rows lack a size; the others show once, few, many or a class for expanded clones.

cdr3_nt cdr3_aa j_call clone_size v_call d_call cdr3_length
TGTGCCAGCAGCGACGGACTACCTCAAGAGACCCAGTACTTC CASSDGLPQETQYF TRBJ2-5 NA TRBV7-2 NA 14
TGTGCCAGCAGCTTAGAACGGAGCACTGAAGCTTTCTTT CASSLERSTEAFF TRBJ1-1 NA TRBV7-9 NA 13
TGTGCCAGCAGTCTACAGGGTTGGAGCACTGAAGCTTTCTTT CASSLQGWSTEAFF TRBJ1-1 NA TRBV27 NA 14
TGTGCTAGTGGTCGAGGGACTAGGAACAATGAGCAGTTCTTC CASGRGTRNNEQFF TRBJ2-1 once TRBV12-5 TRBD2 14
TGTGCCTGGACTCGGACAGGCGCCAACTATGGCTACACCTTC CAWTRTGANYGYTF TRBJ1-2 few TRBV30 TRBD1 14
TGCGCCAGCAGCCAGCTCGCTACGGGGGGGCGCGATGAGCAGTTCTTC CASSQLATGGRDEQFF TRBJ2-1 NA TRBV4-1 TRBD2 16
TGTGCCAGCTCTCCGGGGATAGAGGCTAGCACAGATACGCAGTATTTT CASSPGIEASTDTQYF TRBJ2-3 NA TRBV18 NA 16
TGCAGCGTTCCGACTAGCGGCCTCTACAATGAGCAGTTCTTC CSVPTSGLYNEQFF TRBJ2-1 NA TRBV29-1 TRBD2 14
TGTGCCAGCAGGGGGGGACTGGGGCCGAACACCGGGGAGCTGTTTTTT CASRGGLGPNTGELFF TRBJ2-2 NA TRBV25-1 NA 16
TGTGCCAGCAGTGAAAGCAGGTACACCGGGGAGCTGTTTTTT CASSESRYTGELFF TRBJ2-2 NA TRBV6-1 NA 14
TGTGCCACAGGCGCGAAGAAGTACCAAGAGACCCAGTACTTC CATGAKKYQETQYF TRBJ2-5 NA TRBV6-5 NA 14
TGTGCCAGCAGCCTAAAGACGGGAAGGGAGGATGAAAAACTGTTTTTT CASSLKTGREDEKLFF TRBJ1-4 once TRBV28 NA 16
TGTGCCAGCAGCTTAGCGCCCGGGACTAGCGGGACCCAGTACTTC CASSLAPGTSGTQYF TRBJ2-5 NA TRBV7-2 TRBD2 15
TGTGCCAGCAGTGGATCTCGACAGGGGAGCTCTGGAAACACCATATATTTT CASSGSRQGSSGNTIYF TRBJ1-3 NA TRBV6-1 TRBD1 17
TGTGCCAGCAGCTTGCAGGGGAGCACCGGGGAGCTGTTTTTT CASSLQGSTGELFF TRBJ2-2 NA TRBV7-9 NA 14
TGTGCCACACTGCGGGACAGGGGGGGAGAGACCCAGTACTTC CATLRDRGGETQYF TRBJ2-5 few TRBV10-3 TRBD1 14
TGTGCCAGCAGACGGACAGTCGCCTATGGCTACACCTTC CASRRTVAYGYTF TRBJ1-2 NA TRBV6-5 NA 13
TGTGCCAGCAGTGGACAGGGTCATCAGCCCCAGCATTTT CASSGQGHQPQHF TRBJ1-5 NA TRBV6-5 TRBD1 13
TGTGCCAGCAGTCCTGGGGACACTCCTAACTATGGCTACACCTTC CASSPGDTPNYGYTF TRBJ1-2 few TRBV28 NA 15
TGTGCCACCCGCAAACGGGATGAAAAACTGTTTTTT CATRKRDEKLFF TRBJ1-4 NA TRBV15 NA 12
TGTGCCAGCAGTCAAAACAGGGCTGGCGGCTACACCTTC CASSQNRAGGYTF TRBJ1-2 NA TRBV28 NA 13